A single sample gave rise to the 16 T cell receptor beta chains below, sequenced in a study of T cells in tuberculosis. Generated by immunoSEQ multiplex PCR, the TCRdb table keeps only in-frame clones and is missing some. The sample contains tens of thousands of clones, about 91% of which appear only once. The sample's time point: new active TB diagnosis, blood taken before or within 7 days of starting treatment. Sequences were derived from PBMCs, sampled at tuberculosis diagnosis. The receptors shown here come from an adult with tuberculosis. Some clones in this sample may be carry-over from other donors' samples.

V gene TRBV15 combines with J gene TRBJ1-5; D perhaps matches TRBD1 (6 bases). Germline V lookup: CDR1 LNHNV, CDR2 YYDKDF (reference sequence). The V and J ends lost 2 bases and 3 bases respectively, with 11 bases between them. The CDR3 is made up of 15 amino acids. The DNA of the CDR3 is TGTGCCACCAGCAGATCAGACAGGTACAATCAGCCCCAGCATTTT. Protein product: CATSRSDRYNQPQHF. The entire variable domain, with the rest obtained from reference TRBV15 and TRBJ1-5, is as follows: DAMVIQNPRYQVTQFGKPVTLSCSQTLNHNVMYWYQQKSSQAPKLLFHYYDKDFNNEADTPDNFQSRRPNTSFCFLDIRSPGLGDTAMYLCATSRSDRYNQPQHFGDGTRLSIL.

The rearrangement uses TRBV23-1 and TRBJ2-2; the match to TRBD2 covers 10 bases. TRBV23-1 is classed as an ORF, of uncertain function. V was clipped by 7 bases and J by 1 base; unmatched bases: 21. The CDR3 has 21 residues. In nucleotides, the CDR3 is TGCGCCAGCACCCTATTAACATTTGACACTAGCGGGGCGATGAACACCGGGGAGCTGTTTTTT. Encoded protein: CASTLLTFDTSGAMNTGELFF.

The chain joins TRBV19 to TRBJ2-1, with TRBD2 matching over 8 bases. There are 16 residues in the CDR3. V shed 3 bases, J shed 2 bases, and the junction held 6 bases outside the gene matches. Germline CDR1 and CDR2: LNHDA and SQIVND (reference sequence). CDR3 bases: TGTGCCAGTAGTATGACTGGCGGGGGGCCCTACAATGAGCAGTTCTTC. As protein: CASSMTGGGPYNEQFF.

The chain has TRBV18 and TRBJ1-1; D is perhaps TRBD1 (5 bases). CDR1 KGHSH and CDR2 LQKENI come from the germline V gene. This CDR3 spans 15 amino acids. Between the trimmed V and J ends, which lost 2 bases and 6 bases, there was a span of 16 bases. The CDR3 bases are TGTGCCAGCTCACCAAAATCTCTCCGGGGGGCTGAAGCTTTCTTT. Amino acid sequence: CASSPKSLRGAEAFF. The whole variable domain, remainder taken from reference TRBV18 and TRBJ1-1, is NAGVMQNPRHLVRRRGQEARLRCSPMKGHSHVYWYRQLPEEGLKFMVYLQKENIIDESGMPKERFSAEFPKEGPSILRIQQVVRGDSAAYFCASSPKSLRGAEAFFGQGTRLTVV.

This clone was observed once. The rearrangement joins TRBV5-1 to TRBJ2-7, with D perhaps matching TRBD2 (6 bases). Looked up from germline, CDR1 is SGHRS and CDR2 is YFSETQ. Trimming removed 6 bases from V and 5 bases from J, with 15 bases in between. The CDR3 consists of 13 residues. The CDR3 DNA reads as TGCGCCAGCACTCAGGGCGCGGGAAACGAGCAGTACTTC. It is translated as CASTQGAGNEQYF.

As for this clone: This may stem from a read error, because a much larger clone lies one nucleotide away. The chain's CDR3 is CASSPGQAYGYTF. Here the CDR3 DNA reads TGTGCCAGCAGCCCGGGACAGGCCTATGGCTACACCTTC. The V and J genes are TRBV6-5 and TRBJ1-2; 8 bases line up with TRBD1. There are 13 residues in the CDR3. Trimming removed 6 bases from V and 4 bases from J; junction bases left unmatched: 4. Germline V gene sequence: CDR1 MNHEY, CDR2 SVGAGI.

The CDR3 DNA reads TGTGCCAGCAGCGTAGTTGGCAGGGCCGATGAGCAGTTCTTC. Amino acids: CASSVVGRADEQFF. The chain uses TRBV9 and TRBJ2-1; a possible D gene is TRBD1 (5 bases). The CDR3 length is 14 residues. The germline V gene encodes CDR1 SGDLS and CDR2 YYNGEE. The germline V and J ends were trimmed by 0 bases and 8 bases, with 12 bases remaining between them.

About this clone itself: Germline is not matched at one junction end, which may reflect a read error. The chain carries TRBV5-1 and TRBJ1-2; D perhaps matches TRBD1 (5 bases). Looked up from germline, CDR1 is SGHRS and CDR2 is YFSETQ. This CDR3 comprises 14 residues. For the CDR3, the DNA is TGCGCCAGCAGCTTGATGACAGCTAATTATGGCTACACCTTC. Amino acids: CASSLMTANYGYTF.

As DNA, the CDR3 is TGTGCCAGCAGCTTAGGACTTCAGACAGACGAGCAGTACTTC. Amino acid sequence: CASSLGLQTDEQYF. The chain employs TRBV11-2 and TRBJ2-7, with D perhaps matching TRBD1 (5 bases). The V gene's germline CDR1 is SGHAT and CDR2 FQNNGV. Trimming shortened V by 1 base and J by 5 bases, and 12 bases separated the two germline ends. The CDR3 is 14 residues long.

This clone occurred once. The J gene is TRBJ1-2, the V gene TRBV4-2; D is undetermined. The V end was cut by 3 bases, the J end by 2 bases, with 10 bases between. This CDR3 spans 14 amino acids. Per the germline V gene, CDR1 is LGHNA and CDR2 is YNFKEQ. CDR3 protein: CASSHGRENYGYTF. CDR3 DNA: TGTGCCAGCAGCCACGGACGGGAAAACTATGGCTACACCTTC.

The chain has TRBV7-2 and TRBJ1-2; D perhaps matches TRBD1 (5 bases). Trimming removed 5 bases at V and 8 bases at J, with 12 bases between. The CDR3 is 12 amino acids. Germline lookup yields CDR1 SGHTA and CDR2 FQGNSA. The CDR3 region is CASSTTGRGYTF. The CDR3 bases are TGTGCCAGCAGCACCACAGGACGAGGCTACACCTTC. Filled out from reference TRBV7-2 and TRBJ1-2, the complete variable domain reads GAGVSQSPSNKVTEKGKDVELRCDPISGHTALYWYRQSLGQGLEFLIYFQGNSAPDKSGLPSDRFSAERTGGSVSTLTIQRTQQEDSAVYLCASSTTGRGYTFGSGTRLTVV.

The chain combines TRBV4-1 with TRBJ1-4, with 7 bases identical to TRBD1. The CDR3 is 15 amino acids. The V and J ends lost 4 bases and 5 bases, in that order; junction bases with no gene match: 7. Germline V CDR1 and CDR2: MGHRA, YSYEKL. Here the CDR3 reads CASSPLGGLNEKLFF. CDR3 sequence (DNA): TGCGCCAGCAGCCCACTAGGGGGCTTAAATGAAAAACTGTTTTTT.

This rearrangement joins TRBV27 to TRBJ2-7, with D possibly matching TRBD1 (6 bases). Trimming removed 7 bases from V and 8 bases from J, with 12 bases in between. Germline-derived CDR1 and CDR2 are MNHEY and SMNVEV (reference sequence). The CDR3 totals 11 residues. The CDR3 loop reads CASTQGSQQYF. CDR3 bases: TGTGCCAGCACCCAGGGGTCTCAGCAGTACTTC.

V gene TRBV30 combines with J gene TRBJ2-5; tentative D call: TRBD2 (5 bases). The DNA matches TRBJ2-7 better at its end, which makes the J call doubtful. The CDR3 spans 15 residues. Germline CDR1 GTSNPN, CDR2 SVGIG (reference sequence). CDR3 nucleotide sequence: TGTGCCTGGACCCCGGGGTTGGCCAAACCCTACGAGCAGTACTTC. Translation: CAWTPGLAKPYEQYF.

The chain employs TRBV30 and TRBJ2-5; the D gene is possibly TRBD1 (6 bases). The CDR3 totals 15 residues. Germline V CDR1 and CDR2: GTSNPN, SVGIG (reference sequence). V gave up 3 bases and J gave up 1 base, with 15 bases separating them. The CDR3 DNA reads TGTGCCTGGAGCCCAGGGGTGCAGAGCCAAGAGACCCAGTACTTC. It translates to CAWSPGVQSQETQYF.

As DNA, the CDR3 is TGTGCCAGCAGAGTCAGGGGGCATGCCGTTAACTATGGCTACACCTTC. This encodes CASRVRGHAVNYGYTF. V and J are TRBV27 and TRBJ1-2; 8 positions agree with TRBD1. The CDR3 sequence is 16 residues long. V lost 6 bases, J lost 1 base, and 10 bases stayed unmatched. Germline-derived CDR1 and CDR2 are MNHEY and SMNVEV (reference sequence).